This TCR beta chain comes out of a study of neurological immune-mediated disorders. To note about this clonotype: A read error may explain this, as a much larger clone is one base away.

TCRdb independently ran MiXCR on the 5' RACE reads; one entry per CDR3 protein. The sample holds tens of thousands of distinct CDR3 sequences, around 2.6% seen once. CDR1 and CDR2 (germline): MNHEY, SVGAGI. The length of the CDR3 is 14 residues. V lost 2 bases and J lost 5, with 13 bases in between. Sample: PBMCs. This receptor was obtained from a woman aged 25-40 years with multiple sclerosis. The chain links TRBV6-5 to TRBJ2-7; D not certain. In DNA form, the CDR3 reads TGTGCCAGCAGTTACGGCACTCTACCCAACGAGCAGTACTTC. It specifies CASSYGTLPNEQYF.